The T cell receptor (beta chain) described here comes from a study of cytomegalovirus exposure and HLA in healthy donors. Study context: Ancestry clustering placed around four fifths of roughly 410 genotyped donors in the Caucasian-associated cluster.

Healthy bone marrow donors formed the donor group. Looked up from germline, CDR1 is SGHRS and CDR2 is YFSETQ. The CDR3 contains 16 residues. The trim removed 4 bases at V and 4 bases at J, leaving 11 bases unmatched. It was with 60 Vbeta and 13 Jbeta primers that the PCR ran. Produced via immunoSEQ multiplex PCR; TCRdb's table is partial and in-frame only. Among roughly 110,000 clones, about three quarters were seen once, and the ten largest hold 7.8%. The chain links TRBV5-1 to TRBJ2-1; 7 bases agree with TRBD1. Sequencing used PBMCs. The source of this sequence is a man aged 25 to 40 in good health and CMV-seronegative. Written as DNA, the CDR3 is TGCGCCAGCAGCACCCAGACAGGGCCAGGGTACAATGAGCAGTTCTTC. It translates to CASSTQTGPGYNEQFF. Full variable domain (rest looked up from reference TRBV5-1 and TRBJ2-1): KAGVTQTPRYLIKTRGQQVTLSCSPISGHRSVSWYQQTPGQGLQFLFEYFSETQRNKGNFPGRFSGRQFSNSRSEMNVSTLELGDSALYLCASSTQTGPGYNEQFFGPGTRLTVL.